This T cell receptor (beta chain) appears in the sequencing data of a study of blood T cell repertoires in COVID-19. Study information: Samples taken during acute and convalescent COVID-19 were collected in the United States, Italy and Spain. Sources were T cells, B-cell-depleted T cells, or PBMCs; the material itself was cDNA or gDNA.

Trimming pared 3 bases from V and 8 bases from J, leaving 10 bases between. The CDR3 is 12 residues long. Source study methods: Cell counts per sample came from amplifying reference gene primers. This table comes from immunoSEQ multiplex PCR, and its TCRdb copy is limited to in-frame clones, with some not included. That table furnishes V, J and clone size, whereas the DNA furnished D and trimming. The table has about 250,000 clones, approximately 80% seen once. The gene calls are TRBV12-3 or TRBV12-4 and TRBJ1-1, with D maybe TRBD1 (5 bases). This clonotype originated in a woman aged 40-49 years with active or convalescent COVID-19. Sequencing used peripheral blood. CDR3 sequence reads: CASSFSRGEAFF. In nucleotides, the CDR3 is TGTGCCAGCAGTTTTAGTAGGGGCGAAGCTTTCTTT.